This T cell receptor (beta chain) was identified in a study of blood T cell repertoires in COVID-19. As for the study in general: Samples taken during acute and convalescent COVID-19 were collected in the United States, Italy and Spain.

Assignments of participants to cohorts depended upon their own reported clinical history. The length of the CDR3 is 15 residues. The germline CDR1 and CDR2 sequences are SGDLS and YYNGEE. The J segment lost 9 bases and the V segment lost 0 bases, leaving 4 bases of the junction unmatched. The table came from immunoSEQ multiplex PCR; TCRdb's copy has only in-frame clones and leaves some out. The table has roughly 68,000 clones, 80% to 90% seen once; the top ten hold around 4%. The sample consisted of PBMCs or T cells enriched from blood (not recorded which). This TCR derives from a woman aged 40 to 55 with acute COVID-19. The chain links TRBV9 to TRBJ2-1; 12 nucleotides align to TRBD2. DNA of the CDR3: TGTGCCAGCAGCGTAGGAGCTAGCGGGAGGGGTGAGCAGTTCTTC. It encodes CASSVGASGRGEQFF.